The 21 T cell receptor beta chains below come from one sample, sequenced in a study of blood T cell repertoires in COVID-19. Sequenced by immunoSEQ multiplex PCR; TCRdb stores in-frame clones only, minus some. The table lists about 410,000 clones, about 89% of them singletons, with 1.5% to 1.9% in the top ten. Sequencing used peripheral blood. The receptors were sampled from a woman between 40 and 55 years old with COVID-19, enrolled during active disease.

The chain joins TRBV28 to TRBJ1-2, with 8 bases aligning to TRBD1. Germline-derived CDR1 and CDR2 are MDHEN and SYDVKM. The CDR3 totals 15 residues. The V gene end was trimmed by 1 base and the J gene end by 5 bases; junction bases not matched to a gene: 6. CDR3 sequence (DNA): TGTGCCAGCAGTTTATTTGACAGGGGCAAATATGGCTACACCTTC. It encodes CASSLFDRGKYGYTF.

This chain's CDR3 is CASSLMAGGPADTQYF. CDR3 sequence (DNA): TGTGCCAGCAGCTTAATGGCGGGGGGGCCCGCAGATACGCAGTATTTT. V usage is TRBV7-6 and J usage is TRBJ2-3; 9 positions match TRBD2. There are 16 residues in the CDR3. The germline gives CDR1 SGHVS, CDR2 FNYEAQ. V trimming: 2 bases; J trimming: 4 bases; junction bases outside the gene matches: 7.

This sequence joins TRBV5-8 and TRBJ2-3; no clear D gene. This CDR3 contains 14 residues. In germline, CDR1 is SGHTS, CDR2 YDEGEE. V lost 3 bases and J lost 2, with 10 bases in between. DNA of the CDR3: TGTGCCAGCAGCTCTGCAAGACTCACAGATACGCAGTATTTT. Amino acid sequence: CASSSARLTDTQYF. Full variable domain (missing parts from reference TRBV5-8 and TRBJ2-3): EAGVTQSPTHLIKTRGQQATLRCSPISGHTSVYWYQQALGLGLQFLLWYDEGEERNRGNFPPRFSGRQFPNYSSELNVNALELEDSALYLCASSSARLTDTQYFGPGTRLTVL.

The rearrangement links TRBV19 to TRBJ2-1, with TRBD2 matching over 7 bases. The CDR3 contains 15 residues. V was pared by 6 bases and J by 6 bases, with 11 bases of the junction left unmatched. Germline V gene sequence: CDR1 LNHDA, CDR2 SQIVND (reference sequence). The CDR3 coding sequence is TGTGCCAGTAGCCTGAGGGAGGGAGGGGTCAATGAGCAGTTCTTC. It yields the protein CASSLREGGVNEQFF.

This clone was found once. The genes are TRBV19 and TRBJ1-2; D gene uncertain. CDR1 is LNHDA, CDR2 SQIVND, per germline (reference sequence). The CDR3 length is 16 residues. Deletions cut 1 base from V and 3 bases from J, with 15 bases between. The CDR3 DNA is TGTGCCAGTAGTATAGTTCGGGCGGGCGGACACTATGGCTACACCTTC. The encoded protein is CASSIVRAGGHYGYTF.

This chain links TRBV3-1 (or the pseudogene TRBV3-2) with TRBJ1-3; D not certain. V lost 5 bases, J lost 3 bases, and 8 bases lay in between. Germline V gene lookup returns CDR1 LGHDT and CDR2 YNNKEL (reference sequence). This CDR3 has 13 amino acids. The chain's CDR3 is CASSNSFGNTIYF. CDR3 in DNA: TGTGCCAGCAGCAACAGTTTTGGAAACACCATATATTTT.

The chain uses TRBV4-3 and TRBJ1-6; TRBD1 matches at 9 bases. Looked up from germline, CDR1 is LGHNA and CDR2 is YSLEER. The CDR3 length is 15 residues. Losses at the gene ends were 2 bases for V and 15 bases for J; bases not matched to a gene: 11. In DNA, the CDR3 is TGCGCCAGCAGCCAATACTTAGGACAGGGGAGTGTCCTCCACTTT. Residues: CASSQYLGQGSVLHF.

The chain has TRBV4-2 and TRBJ1-2, with 7 bases matching TRBD1. Germline CDR1 is LGHNA and CDR2 is YNFKEQ. The CDR3 totals 18 residues. The J segment lost 2 bases and the V segment lost 7 bases, leaving 19 bases of the junction unmatched. CDR3 sequence (DNA): TGTGCCAGCACCACACTTCGACCCAAGACAGGGCAGAACTATGGCTACACCTTC. It codes for CASTTLRPKTGQNYGYTF.

V and J are TRBV3-1 (or the pseudogene TRBV3-2) and TRBJ1-1; D unclear. The V gene's germline CDR1 is LGHDT and CDR2 YNNKEL (reference sequence). CDR3 length: 15 amino acids. Deletions cut 2 bases from V and 0 bases from J, with 10 bases between. The CDR3 bases are TGTGCCAGCAGCCAATCCCAGACTATGAACACTGAAGCTTTCTTT. Protein product: CASSQSQTMNTEAFF.

The chain joins TRBV7-9 to TRBJ1-4, with 8 bases matching TRBD1. The CDR3 has 17 residues. Trimming cost V 1 base and J 8 bases; bases outside gene matches: 12. CDR1 and CDR2 (germline): SEHNR, FQNEAQ (reference sequence). The CDR3 bases are TGTGCCAGCAGCTTAGGGGACAGGCCATCCCGGGGAGAAAAACTGTTTTTT. As protein: CASSLGDRPSRGEKLFF. The variable domain in full, with the rest retrieved from reference TRBV7-9 and TRBJ1-4, is DTGVSQNPRHKITKRGQNVTFRCDPISEHNRLYWYRQTLGQGPEFLTYFQNEAQLEKSRLLSDRFSAERPKGSFSTLEIQRTEQGDSAMYLCASSLGDRPSRGEKLFFGSGTQLSVL.

The V and J genes are TRBV5-1 and TRBJ2-1, with D possibly matching TRBD2 (6 bases). Trimming left V 2 bases short and J 9 bases short, with 18 bases between. CDR1 is SGHRS, CDR2 YFSETQ, per germline. This CDR3 is built from 15 residues. The CDR3 sequence is CASSLKGLPGGEQFF. The CDR3 nucleotides read TGCGCCAGCAGCTTAAAGGGACTCCCCGGCGGTGAGCAGTTCTTC.

The chain links TRBV6-5 to TRBJ2-7; 9 bases are a match to TRBD1. The germline CDR1 and CDR2 sequences are MNHEY and SVGAGI. The CDR3 is made up of 15 amino acids. Losses at the gene ends were 6 bases for V and 5 bases for J; bases not matched to a gene: 11. CDR3 sequence (DNA): TGTGCCAGCAGAGACAGGGGGGTACCGAGCGACGAGCAGTACTTC. Translating it yields CASRDRGVPSDEQYF.

V and J are TRBV24-1 and TRBJ2-5; no firm D call. V was clipped by 5 bases and J by 5 bases, with 14 bases between them. Per the germline V gene, CDR1 is KGHDR and CDR2 is SFDVKD. The CDR3 covers 14 residues. CDR3: CATSGAFGTETQYF. CDR3 DNA: TGTGCCACCAGTGGGGCTTTTGGCACGGAGACCCAGTACTTC.

V gene TRBV5-4 combines with J gene TRBJ1-6; TRBD1 is a possible D gene (5 bases). Trimming left V 0 bases short and J 9 bases short, with 10 bases between. This CDR3 region has 14 residues. Per germline, CDR1 SGHNT and CDR2 YYREEE (reference sequence). CDR3 bases: TGTGCCAGCAGCTTGGGCCAGGGAGGTTCACCCCTCCACTTT. This codes for CASSLGQGGSPLHF.

V gene TRBV9 combines with J gene TRBJ2-2, with a tentative D call TRBD1 (6 bases). Germline V gene data show CDR1 as SGDLS and CDR2 as YYNGEE. The CDR3 totals 17 residues. The V gene lost 1 base and the J gene lost 0 bases, with 13 bases spanning the gap. In DNA form, the CDR3 reads TGTGCCAGCAGCGTATTCTCAGGGGCGACGAACACCGGGGAGCTGTTTTTT. It codes for CASSVFSGATNTGELFF.

CDR3 in DNA: TGTGCCAGCAGCTACCGACAGGGAGGTAGCAATGAGCAGTTCTTC. It translates to CASSYRQGGSNEQFF. The chain is built from TRBV7-2 and TRBJ2-1; maybe TRBD1 (7 bases). Germline values: CDR1 SGHTA, CDR2 FQGNSA. This CDR3 region has 15 residues. Trimming took off 4 bases at V and 6 bases at J, with 16 bases between the two ends.

The genes are TRBV6-2 or TRBV6-3 and TRBJ1-1; D is perhaps TRBD1 (5 bases). V gave up 4 bases and J gave up 5 bases, with 11 bases separating them. CDR3 length: 13 amino acids. CDR1 and CDR2 from the germline V gene are MNHEY and SVGEGT. The CDR3 DNA reads TGTGCCAGCAGTTCCTACAGGCTTACTGAAGCTTTCTTT. This sequence encodes CASSSYRLTEAFF.

V gene TRBV7-9 combines with J gene TRBJ2-1; the match to TRBD2 covers 8 bases. Germline values: CDR1 SEHNR, CDR2 FQNEAQ (reference sequence). The CDR3 is 17 residues long. V was clipped by 8 bases and J by 9 bases; unmatched bases: 21. This chain's CDR3 is CASEAVSGSGVRIEQFF. CDR3 bases: TGTGCCAGCGAAGCAGTAAGCGGGAGCGGGGTACGAATTGAGCAGTTCTTC.

This chain joins TRBV14 and TRBJ1-6, with a possible D match to TRBD1 (6 bases). Germline CDR1 reads SGHDN; CDR2 reads FVKESK. The length of the CDR3 is 17 residues. V dropped 4 bases and J dropped 4 bases, with 17 bases sitting between them. For the CDR3, the DNA is TGTGCCAGCAGCCGTAGGCACGGACAGAGTTATAATTCACCCCTCCACTTT. Translating it yields CASSRRHGQSYNSPLHF. The whole variable domain, remainder taken from reference TRBV14 and TRBJ1-6, is EAGVTQFPSHSVIEKGQTVTLRCDPISGHDNLYWYRRVMGKEIKFLLHFVKESKQDESGMPNNRFLAERTGGTYSTLKVQPAELEDSGVYFCASSRRHGQSYNSPLHFGNGTRLTVT.

The chain couples TRBV3-1 (or the pseudogene TRBV3-2) to TRBJ1-6; perhaps TRBD1 as D (5 bases). Germline V CDR1 and CDR2: LGHDT, YNNKEL (reference sequence). This CDR3 spans 14 amino acids. Trimming cost V 4 bases and J 8 bases, with 12 bases left between them. As DNA, the CDR3 is TGTGCCAGCAGCCTCCAGGGAGGGGATTCACCCCTCCACTTT. Translated: CASSLQGGDSPLHF.

The count of this clone is one. The genes are TRBV28 and TRBJ1-1; TRBD1 is a possible D gene (6 bases). The CDR3 is made up of 16 amino acids. V was trimmed by 1 base and J by 6 bases, leaving 18 bases between them. Germline CDR1 reads MDHEN; CDR2 reads SYDVKM. As DNA, the CDR3 is TGTGCCAGCAGTTTATTGGGGGCCGGCCTGGGCGCTGAAGCTTTCTTT. It codes for CASSLLGAGLGAEAFF.